This TCR beta chain was found in a study of type 1 regulatory T cells. Study overall: This in vitro CD4 product, T-allo10, is enriched for Tr1 cells and alloantigen-specific. Findings and caveats of the study: Compared with non-Tr1 cells, Tr1 cells showed a narrower TCR repertoire.

Each CDR3 protein gets one entry after TCRdb re-called the reads with MiXCR. Among 55,000 to 65,000 distinct CDR3 sequences listed, less than 65% were seen once. As concerns this clonotype: Antigen unknown.

Trimming left V 0 bases short and J 0 bases short, with 6 bases between. Germline V gene sequence: CDR1 SGHRS, CDR2 YFSETQ. The CDR3 consists of 15 residues. This sequence originates from a human donor in good health. The rearrangement joins TRBV5-1 to TRBJ1-4; no definite D call. The sample was cultured non-Tr1 T cells, either the whole culture or a sorted T cell fraction (not recorded which). The CDR3 DNA reads TGCGCCAGCAGCTTGGCCTCAGCAACTAATGAAAAACTGTTTTTT. Amino acids: CASSLASATNEKLFF.